The present entry profiles one T cell receptor (beta chain) with its context. Antigen specificity is unknown. The V segment lost 4 bases and the J segment 1 base; nucleotides outside the gene matches: 6. Germline values: CDR1 MGHRA, CDR2 YSYEKL. The CDR3 length is 16 residues. The study ran its PCR with 60 Vbeta and 13 Jbeta primers. Here immunoSEQ multiplex PCR was the method, and the copy in TCRdb shows in-frame clones only, minus some. The sample records about 130,000 clones, over 70% being singletons. This record belongs to a study of cytomegalovirus exposure and HLA in healthy donors. Study-wide results and limits: Later, TCR association rates were found to vary by HLA locus, highest for DRB1 and lowest for HLA-C. Listed as cytomegalovirus-associated were 150 or so TCR beta chains.

The chain employs TRBV4-1 and TRBJ2-1; 8 bases match TRBD1. The sample was PBMCs. This sequence originates from a woman aged 50 to 65 in good health and CMV-seronegative. The CDR3 DNA reads TGCGCCAGCAGCCTACCCTGGGACAGGTCCTACAATGAGCAGTTCTTC. It encodes CASSLPWDRSYNEQFF.